These 18 T cell receptor beta chains were all obtained from the same sample, sequenced in a study of cytomegalovirus exposure and HLA in healthy donors (dated by TCRdb to about 2017). The receptor library was made with the immunoSEQ multiplex PCR assay. For the multiplex PCR, a mixture combining 60 forward primers for TCR Vbeta segments and 13 reverse primers for TCR Jbeta segments was used. Here the immuneACCESS table is served through TCRdb, limited to in-frame sequences with V and J called. Missing clones are a known gap in these copies; in checked studies unresolved V genes cover under half, and the rest lacks a known reason. For this sample there are some 170,000 clones; approximately 85% appear just once. The ten largest clones add up to approximately 11% of the sample. Input material: PBMCs. These receptors all stem from a man aged 50-60 years in good health and CMV-seropositive.

The V and J genes are TRBV5-1 and TRBJ1-3; D is perhaps TRBD1 (5 bases). Trimming removed 6 bases from V and 0 bases from J, with 16 bases in between. CDR1 and CDR2 from the germline V gene are SGHRS and YFSETQ. The CDR3 is 16 residues long. The CDR3 nucleotides read TGCGCCAGCACCCTGACGGGGGTGAACTCTGGAAACACCATATATTTT. It encodes CASTLTGVNSGNTIYF.

This clone has a handful of counts. Germline is not matched at one junction end, which may reflect a read error. J is TRBJ1-3 and V is TRBV7-7; D ambiguous. The CDR3 length is 13 residues. Germline lookup yields CDR1 SSHAT and CDR2 FNYEAQ (reference sequence). CDR3 coding DNA: TGTGCTAGCAGCTTAGCTCTGGGAAACACCATATATTTT. The encoded protein is CASSLALGNTIYF. Together with reference TRBV7-7 and TRBJ1-3, the CDR3 gives the full variable domain: GAGVSQSPRYKVTKRGQDVTLRCDPISSHATLYWYQQALGQGPEFLTYFNYEAQPDKSGLPSDRFSAERPEGSISTLTIQRTEQRDSAMYRCASSLALGNTIYFGEGSWLTVV.

The chain links TRBV7-2 to TRBJ2-1; D unclear. CDR1 and CDR2 from the germline V gene are SGHTA and FQGNSA. This CDR3 is 11 amino acids long. V was cut by 5 bases and J by 8 bases, with 7 bases left in between. DNA for the CDR3: TGTGCCAGCAGCCCTCTTTATGAGCAGTTCTTC. Its translation: CASSPLYEQFF.

The chain couples TRBV9 to TRBJ2-3; D not resolved. Germline V gives CDR1 SGDLS, CDR2 YYNGEE. Trimming took 0 bases from V and 5 from J, leaving 7 bases between them. The CDR3 has 13 residues. The DNA for the CDR3 is TGTGCCAGCAGCGTAGACCAGCGAGATACGCAGTATTTT. Its translation: CASSVDQRDTQYF.

This clone appeared a few times. The V call is TRBV19, the J call TRBJ1-3; D is perhaps TRBD1 (6 bases). Trimming took off 3 bases at V and 3 bases at J, with 9 bases between the two ends. This CDR3 is 14 amino acids long. Germline V gene data show CDR1 as LNHDA and CDR2 as SQIVND (reference sequence). The chain's CDR3 is CASSIGQFGNTIYF. The CDR3 DNA is TGTGCCAGTAGTATCGGACAGTTTGGAAACACCATATATTTT. Complete variable domain (other parts from reference TRBV19 and TRBJ1-3): DGGITQSPKYLFRKEGQNVTLSCEQNLNHDAMYWYRQDPGQGLRLIYYSQIVNDFQKGDIAEGYSVSREKKESFPLTVTSAQKNPTAFYLCASSIGQFGNTIYFGEGSWLTVV.

This clone appeared a single time. CDR3 protein: CASSSQGHTEAFF. CDR3 nucleotides: TGTGCCAGCAGTTCACAGGGGCACACTGAAGCTTTCTTT. The chain carries TRBV7-3 and TRBJ1-1, with TRBD1 matching 7 bases. Germline values: CDR1 SGHTA, CDR2 FQGTGA. The CDR3 covers 13 residues. V lost 6 bases to trimming and J lost 3 bases; unmatched junction nucleotides: 4.

The chain links TRBV4-2 to TRBJ1-2; D gene uncertain. This CDR3 spans 14 amino acids. CDR1 is LGHNA, CDR2 YNFKEQ, per germline. V was cut by 0 bases and J by 5 bases, with 10 bases left in between. The CDR3 DNA reads as TGTGCCAGCAGCCAAGAGGCGGCACTATATGGCTACACCTTC. It codes for CASSQEAALYGYTF.

CDR3 in DNA: TGTGCCAGCAGCCCCCTTCGGGGAGACACTGAAGCTTTCTTT. Its protein is CASSPLRGDTEAFF. The chain joins TRBV2 to TRBJ1-1; D unclear. Germline V CDR1 and CDR2: SNHLY, FYNNEI. The CDR3 runs to 14 residues. The germline V and J ends were trimmed by 6 bases and 3 bases, with 14 bases remaining between them.

The chain uses TRBV13 and TRBJ1-1; 8 bases agree with TRBD1. CDR1 PRHDT and CDR2 FYEKMQ come from the germline V gene (reference sequence). This CDR3 contains 13 residues. With 5 bases clipped from V and 11 bases from J, the junction kept 10 bases outside the gene matches. The CDR3 loop is CASSESQGALAFF. The CDR3 DNA follows: TGTGCCAGCAGCGAATCGCAGGGGGCGTTGGCTTTCTTT.

This chain's CDR3 is CASRTGTGGGETQYF. Here the CDR3 DNA reads TGTGCCAGCAGGACCGGGACAGGGGGCGGAGAGACCCAGTACTTC. The V call is TRBV7-3, the J call TRBJ2-5, with 12 bases lining up with TRBD1. Germline V gene lookup returns CDR1 SGHTA and CDR2 FQGTGA. The CDR3 extends over 15 amino acids. V dropped 6 bases and J dropped 4; count of bases not matched to a gene: 6.

The V gene is TRBV5-1, the J gene TRBJ1-5; perhaps TRBD1 as D (6 bases). This CDR3 is built from 16 residues. The V end lost 7 bases, the J end lost 0 bases, and 17 bases lay between the germline ends. Per the germline V gene, CDR1 is SGHRS and CDR2 is YFSETQ. CDR3 bases: TGCGCCAGCTACAGTCAGGGGCGCTCTAGCAATCAGCCCCAGCATTTT. Its translation: CASYSQGRSSNQPQHF.

This chain's CDR3 is CASSIRLAEAYNEQFF. In DNA, the CDR3 is TGTGCCAGTAGTATCCGTCTCGCGGAGGCCTACAATGAGCAGTTCTTC. The gene calls are TRBV19 and TRBJ2-1; weak D call: TRBD2 (5 bases). CDR1 LNHDA and CDR2 SQIVND come from the germline V gene (reference sequence). The CDR3 length is 16 residues. Trimming pared 3 bases from V and 2 bases from J, leaving 14 bases between. Variable domain in full (rest from reference TRBV19 and TRBJ2-1): DGGITQSPKYLFRKEGQNVTLSCEQNLNHDAMYWYRQDPGQGLRLIYYSQIVNDFQKGDIAEGYSVSREKKESFPLTVTSAQKNPTAFYLCASSIRLAEAYNEQFFGPGTRLTVL.

The chain links TRBV7-9 to TRBJ2-7, with TRBD2 matching 14 bases. This CDR3 has 18 residues. V dropped 5 bases and J dropped 4; count of bases not matched to a gene: 13. Germline CDR1 and CDR2: SEHNR and FQNEAQ (reference sequence). For the CDR3, the DNA is TGTGCCAGCAGCCTCCGGGGGACTAGCGGGAGTAAGGTTTACGAGCAGTACTTC. Its translation: CASSLRGTSGSKVYEQYF.

The chain couples TRBV28 to TRBJ1-3; D is undetermined. The CDR3 length is 11 residues. In germline, CDR1 is MDHEN, CDR2 SYDVKM. V gave up 7 bases and J gave up 6 bases, with 7 bases separating them. This CDR3 reads CASTRENTIYF. The CDR3 DNA reads TGTGCCAGCACCCGGGAAAACACCATATATTTT.

This chain links TRBV4-2 with TRBJ2-3, with TRBD2 identical over 11 bases. Germline CDR1 is LGHNA and CDR2 is YNFKEQ. J lost 1 base, V lost 4 bases, and 4 bases had no gene match. The length of the CDR3 is 16 residues. The CDR3 DNA follows: TGTGCCAGCAGCCCCCAACTAGCGGGGGGCACAGATACGCAGTATTTT. It yields the protein CASSPQLAGGTDTQYF.

The CDR3 here is CASSFLVYNEQFF. For the CDR3, the DNA is TGTGCCAGCAGCTTCCTAGTCTACAATGAGCAGTTCTTC. The J gene is TRBJ2-1, the V gene TRBV7-9; no definite D call. The V and J ends lost 3 bases and 3 bases respectively, with 6 bases between them. The germline V gene encodes CDR1 SEHNR and CDR2 FQNEAQ (reference sequence). This CDR3 comprises 13 residues.

This clone was recorded only once. This rearrangement joins TRBV19 to TRBJ2-3; weak D call: TRBD2 (6 bases). Germline V gene lookup returns CDR1 LNHDA and CDR2 SQIVND (reference sequence). The CDR3 totals 15 residues. Trimming cost V 5 bases and J 2 bases, with 14 bases left between them. CDR3 sequence (DNA): TGTGCCAGTAGTTCATTTAGCGGAACCACAGATACGCAGTATTTT. As protein: CASSSFSGTTDTQYF. The complete variable domain, with remaining parts taken from reference TRBV19 and TRBJ2-3, reads DGGITQSPKYLFRKEGQNVTLSCEQNLNHDAMYWYRQDPGQGLRLIYYSQIVNDFQKGDIAEGYSVSREKKESFPLTVTSAQKNPTAFYLCASSSFSGTTDTQYFGPGTRLTVL.

This chain links TRBV19 with TRBJ1-1; D is ambiguous. The CDR3 length is 13 residues. Germline V gene sequence: CDR1 LNHDA, CDR2 SQIVND (reference sequence). The ends were cut back, 7 bases at V and 4 bases at J, with 13 bases in the middle. The CDR3 protein is CASNPEGGTEAFF. CDR3 coding DNA: TGTGCCAGTAACCCCGAAGGCGGCACTGAAGCTTTCTTT.